The 3 T cell receptor beta chains below were found in one sample sequenced in a study of blood T cell repertoires in COVID-19. The table came from immunoSEQ multiplex PCR; TCRdb's copy has only in-frame clones and leaves some out. This sample has approximately 94,000 clones; about nine tenths occur once, and the top ten carry around 3.9%. Source material: peripheral blood. The receptors shown here come from a woman in her 50s in a cohort sampled during active COVID-19.

The chain couples TRBV19 to TRBJ2-7, with 9 bases aligning to TRBD1. The V gene end was trimmed by 4 bases and the J gene end by 4 bases; junction bases not matched to a gene: 5. Looked up from germline, CDR1 is LNHDA and CDR2 is SQIVND (reference sequence). The CDR3 contains 14 residues. The chain's CDR3 is CASSRYRGLYEQYF. The CDR3 region has the DNA TGTGCCAGTAGTAGGTACAGGGGGCTATACGAGCAGTACTTC.

In nucleotides, the CDR3 is TGCGCCAGCAGCTTGGCCACAGACCGCACAGATACGCAGTATTTT. This encodes CASSLATDRTDTQYF. The chain carries TRBV5-1 and TRBJ2-3; D unclear. Germline V gene data show CDR1 as SGHRS and CDR2 as YFSETQ. CDR3 length equals 15 residues. V was cut by 0 bases and J by 1 base, with 9 bases left in between.

Comment on this clone: The limits of the CDR3 on the DNA are not certain, so only TCRdb's listed CDR3 is given. This chain connects TRBV7-9 to TRBJ2-1; the table names TRBD2, a call not compared with the DNA. CDR1 is SEHNR and CDR2 is FQNEAQ in the germline V gene (reference sequence). A total of 18 residues make up the CDR3, ends included. The CDR3 sequence is CASSPQEIATDFGNEQFF.